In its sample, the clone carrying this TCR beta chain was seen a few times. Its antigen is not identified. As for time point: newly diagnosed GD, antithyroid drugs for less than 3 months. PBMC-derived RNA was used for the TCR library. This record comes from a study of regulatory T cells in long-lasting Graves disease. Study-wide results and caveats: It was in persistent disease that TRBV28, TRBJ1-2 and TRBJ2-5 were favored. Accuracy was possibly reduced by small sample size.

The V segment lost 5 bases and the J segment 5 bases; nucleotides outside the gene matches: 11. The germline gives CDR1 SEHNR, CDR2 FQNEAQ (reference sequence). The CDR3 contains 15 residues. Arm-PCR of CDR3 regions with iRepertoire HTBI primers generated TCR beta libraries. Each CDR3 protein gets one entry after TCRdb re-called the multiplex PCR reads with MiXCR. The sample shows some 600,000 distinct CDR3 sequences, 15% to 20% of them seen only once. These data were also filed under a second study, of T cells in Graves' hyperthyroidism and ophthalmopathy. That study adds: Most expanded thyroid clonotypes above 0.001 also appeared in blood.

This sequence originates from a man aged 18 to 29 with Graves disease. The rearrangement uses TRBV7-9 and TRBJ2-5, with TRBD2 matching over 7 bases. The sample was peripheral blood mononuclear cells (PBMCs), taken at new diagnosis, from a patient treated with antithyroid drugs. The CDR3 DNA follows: TGTGCCAGCAGCCCAGGGCGGCTGGGAGGGGAGACCCAGTACTTC. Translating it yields CASSPGRLGGETQYF.